The 30 T cell receptor beta chains presented below share a single source sample, sequenced in a study of CXCR3-negative and CXCR3-positive naive CD8 T cells. Whole-study results and caveats: Comparison of naive cells showed more hydrophobic TRB CDR3s in CXCR3-positive than in CXCR3-negative naive cells.

These TCRs are of unknown antigen specificity. With UMI labels, 5' RACE was used to prepare the TRB cDNA libraries. TCRdb reanalyzed the 5' RACE reads and collapses them to one entry per CDR3 protein, without DNA. The table lists 50,000 to 70,000 distinct CDR3 sequences, with more than 0.45% in the top ten. Sequencing input: naive CXCR3+ CD8+ T cells from blood. Subset described: CD45RO-CCR7+CD27+CD95- naive CD8+ T cells expressing CXCR3 (TNR3+). The receptors come from a human donor in good health. Some clones in this sample may be carry-over from other donors' samples.

This chain uses TRBV7-8 with TRBJ2-7; TCRdb picks TRBD1, but there is no DNA to check that call. CDR1 and CDR2 from the germline V gene are SGHVS and FQNEAQ. The CDR3 covers 13 residues. The CDR3 sequence is CASSEDRTYEQYF. Looking up the rest from reference TRBV7-8 and TRBJ2-7 gives the full variable domain: GAGVSQSPRYKVAKRGQDVALRCDPISGHVSLFWYQQALGQGPEFLTYFQNEAQLDKSGLPSDRFFAERPEGSVSTLKIQRTQQEDSAVYLCASSEDRTYEQYFGPGTRLTVT.

The rearrangement links TRBV4-3 to TRBJ2-2; TCRdb proposes TRBD2, but this gene call is untestable without DNA. The CDR3 consists of 16 residues. In germline, CDR1 is LGHNA, CDR2 YSLEER. CDR3: CASSQNLAGGTGELFF.

This chain links TRBV5-6 with TRBJ1-3; no DNA is available, so the TRBD1 call from TCRdb remains unchecked. This CDR3 spans 17 amino acids. Germline assignment: CDR1 SGHDT and CDR2 YYEEEE. CDR3 in amino acids: CASSLWRQGAVGNTIYF.

The chain combines TRBV5-6 with TRBJ2-7. Germline values: CDR1 SGHDT, CDR2 YYEEEE. This CDR3 has 12 residues. CDR3 loop: CASSFSTYEQYF.

This chain links TRBV20-1 with TRBJ2-7. The germline V gene encodes CDR1 DFQATT and CDR2 SNEGSKA (reference sequence). CDR3 size: 13 residues. CDR3 loop: CSARDLLVGEQYF.

The chain combines TRBV28 with TRBJ2-3; TCRdb names TRBD2, which stays unverified in the absence of DNA. Germline values: CDR1 MDHEN, CDR2 SYDVKM. This CDR3 region has 14 residues. The CDR3 sequence: CASSLGDSTDTQYF.

The V and J genes are TRBV25-1 and TRBJ2-1. The CDR3 is 12 residues long. In germline, CDR1 is MGHDK, CDR2 SYGVNS. CDR3 in amino acids: CASSEEINEQFF.

The chain is built from TRBV9 and TRBJ2-2; checking the TCRdb D call of TRBD2 is not possible without DNA. In germline, CDR1 is SGDLS, CDR2 YYNGEE. The CDR3 length is 15 residues. CDR3 sequence reads: CASSVGTANTGELSF.

The rearrangement links TRBV12-3 or TRBV12-4 to TRBJ1-1; TCRdb lists TRBD1, though no DNA is available to test this call. This CDR3 region has 14 residues. The CDR3 sequence: CASSPDRGNTEAFF.

The chain recombines TRBV7-9 with TRBJ2-1; TCRdb reports TRBD2, a call that lacks DNA to check it against. The CDR3 spans 15 residues. CDR1 is SEHNR, CDR2 FQNEAQ, per germline (reference sequence). This CDR3 reads CASSARLAAYNEQFF.

J is TRBJ2-1 and V is TRBV20-1; TCRdb gives TRBD1 as the D gene, but with no DNA this cannot be confirmed. The germline V gene has CDR1 DFQATT and CDR2 SNEGSKA (reference sequence). The CDR3 contains 14 residues. The CDR3 reads CSAPDRDSYNEQFF.

The chain has TRBV27 and TRBJ2-1. The V gene's germline CDR1 is MNHEY and CDR2 SMNVEV (reference sequence). The CDR3 is 11 amino acids. Here the CDR3 reads CASSSNNEQFF.

The chain has TRBV20-1 and TRBJ2-2; TCRdb calls TRBD1, which cannot be checked without DNA. This CDR3 has 15 amino acids. From germline, CDR1 is DFQATT and CDR2 SNEGSKA (reference sequence). This CDR3 reads CSAVRQGANTGELFF.

The chain joins TRBV7-9 to TRBJ2-7; there is no DNA to check the TCRdb D call of TRBD2. This CDR3 is 16 amino acids long. Germline lookup yields CDR1 SEHNR and CDR2 FQNEAQ (reference sequence). CDR3: CASSPPGPSGGYEQYF.

This chain connects TRBV20-1 to TRBJ2-7; the TCRdb call, TRBD2, lacks DNA for checking. This CDR3 contains 15 residues. Per the germline V gene, CDR1 is DFQATT and CDR2 is SNEGSKA (reference sequence). CDR3 loop: CSARDGGGTGYEQYF.

This sequence joins TRBV12-3 or TRBV12-4 and TRBJ1-5; TCRdb returns TRBD1, unconfirmable since there is no DNA. This CDR3 spans 18 amino acids. CDR3: CASSFTPGTGFSNQPQHF.

The chain joins TRBV7-2 to TRBJ1-1; the TCRdb call, TRBD1, lacks DNA for checking. CDR1 and CDR2 (germline): SGHTA, FQGNSA. There are 15 residues in the CDR3. CDR3 sequence reads: CASSLWTPGWSEAFF.

The rearrangement uses TRBV29-1 and TRBJ2-7. Germline lookup yields CDR1 SQVTM and CDR2 ANQGSEA. CDR3 length: 13 amino acids. This CDR3 is CSVEDWGGYEQYF.

The genes are TRBV28 and TRBJ2-2; TCRdb reports TRBD1, a call that lacks DNA to check it against. The CDR3 spans 15 residues. Per germline, CDR1 MDHEN and CDR2 SYDVKM. CDR3 in amino acids: CASRPGTSYTGELFF.

The rearrangement joins TRBV7-9 to TRBJ1-2; with no DNA, the TCRdb D assignment of TRBD1 cannot be verified. Germline lookup yields CDR1 SEHNR and CDR2 FQNEAQ (reference sequence). There are 20 residues in the CDR3. CDR3 loop: CASSSQVTGAPESPHYGYTF.

The chain has TRBV4-3 and TRBJ2-7; TCRdb proposes TRBD1, but this gene call is untestable without DNA. CDR3 length: 15 amino acids. The germline V gene encodes CDR1 LGHNA and CDR2 YSLEER. CDR3 residues: CASSQDQGGGWEQYF.

This rearrangement joins TRBV3-1 to TRBJ2-7; TCRdb's D call of TRBD2 is untestable without DNA. CDR1 is LGHDT and CDR2 is YNNKEL in the germline V gene (reference sequence). The CDR3 totals 15 residues. CDR3 protein: CASSPFGTSVDEQYF.

V usage is TRBV14 and J usage is TRBJ1-2. The CDR3 has 14 residues. Looked up from germline, CDR1 is SGHDN and CDR2 is FVKESK. The CDR3 sequence: CASSQDPHSTGYTF.

The V call is TRBV5-1, the J call TRBJ1-3. The length of the CDR3 is 13 residues. Looked up from germline, CDR1 is SGHRS and CDR2 is YFSETQ. CDR3 amino acids: CASSFDEGNTIYF.

The gene calls are TRBV11-3 and TRBJ2-1; TCRdb picks TRBD1, but there is no DNA to check that call. The CDR3 consists of 17 residues. Germline CDR1 SGHNT, CDR2 YENEEA. CDR3 protein: CASSLRPRGAQKDEQFF.

The rearrangement uses TRBV29-1 and TRBJ2-7; TCRdb proposes TRBD1, but this gene call is untestable without DNA. This CDR3 comprises 18 residues. Germline loops: CDR1 SQVTM, CDR2 ANQGSEA. CDR3: CSVSAPTGTDFFPYEQYF.

The genes are TRBV12-3 or TRBV12-4 and TRBJ2-7. The CDR3 covers 13 residues. The CDR3 loop reads CASSLWGSAEQYF.

This sequence joins TRBV7-9 and TRBJ1-2. The CDR3 totals 12 residues. Per the germline V gene, CDR1 is SEHNR and CDR2 is FQNEAQ (reference sequence). CDR3 sequence reads: CASSFSDYGYTF.

The V and J genes are TRBV5-5 and TRBJ1-1. The CDR3 covers 13 residues. The germline gives CDR1 SGHKS, CDR2 YYEKEE (reference sequence). This CDR3 reads CASSLGRGTEAFF.

The CDR3 loop reads CSALSGSSYNEQFF. This chain connects TRBV20-1 to TRBJ2-1; TCRdb lists TRBD2, though no DNA is available to test this call. Germline loops: CDR1 DFQATT, CDR2 SNEGSKA (reference sequence). The CDR3 runs 14 residues.